This T cell receptor beta chain originates from a study of blood T cell repertoires in COVID-19. Study information: Material from acute and convalescent COVID-19 was sourced from the United States, Italy and Spain. PBMCs, B-cell-depleted T cells, or T cells were the source of the cDNA or gDNA that made up the material.

In the authors' methods: Reference gene primer amplification gave estimated nucleated cell counts. Clones were read by immunoSEQ multiplex PCR, and TCRdb kept only the in-frame ones, dropping some. The DNA was the basis for D and trimming; V, J and clone size are from that table. The sample gives tens of thousands of clones, approximately 82% of which show up once; 3.5% to 4% is in the top ten. CDR1 and CDR2 (germline): SGHRS, YFSETQ. Germline trimming cut 4 bases from V and 9 bases from J; bases unmatched to any gene: 12. The CDR3 contains 16 residues. The V and J genes are TRBV5-1 and TRBJ1-6; 8 nucleotides align to TRBD1. The receptor's source is an elderly woman with acute or convalescent COVID-19. Sequencing was done on a sample of peripheral blood. DNA for the CDR3: TGCGCCAGCAGCCCCGGGACAGGCCCGCCGGGTTCACCCCTCCACTTT. This codes for CASSPGTGPPGSPLHF.